This TCR beta chain was identified in a study of blood T cell repertoires in COVID-19. TCRdb's copy holds only in-frame clones and misses some; the assay was immunoSEQ multiplex PCR. Of fewer than 450,000 clones listed, more than 75% were seen once; the top ten hold more than 0.95%. This CDR3 contains 15 residues. Per the germline V gene, CDR1 is MNHEY and CDR2 is SMNVEV (reference sequence). The ends lost 3 bases at V and 3 bases at J; junction bases unmatched: 8. Cohorts were assigned according to the clinical history that participants reported. The sequence was obtained from a woman between 18 and 29 years old who had recovered from COVID-19. The V gene is TRBV27, the J gene TRBJ2-7; 7 positions match TRBD2. The sequencing sample was made of PBMCs or T cells enriched from blood (not recorded which). The CDR3 loop is CASSLWAGEFYEQYF. CDR3 nucleotides: TGTGCCAGCAGTTTGTGGGCGGGGGAGTTCTACGAGCAGTACTTC.